This T cell receptor (beta chain) was captured by sequencing in a study of T cells in Graves' hyperthyroidism and ophthalmopathy. Comment on this clonotype: What it recognizes is unknown.

Pregnant or lactating patients were excluded, as were those with uncontrolled infection or other autoimmune disease. Diagnoses rested on clinical symptoms, serum thyroxine and TRAb, thyroid ultrasound and orbital computed tomography. Study results and limitations: Ophthalmopathy onset followed model prediction by a median about 6.9 months. Researchers found most expanded thyroid clonotypes above 0.001 in blood as well.

Germline trimming cut 2 bases from V and 6 bases from J; bases unmatched to any gene: 9. Germline V CDR1 and CDR2: MNHEY, SVGAGI. The CDR3 totals 15 residues. Amplification of TCR beta CDR3 regions used RNA as the template. HTBI primers were the set used in a first-round RT-PCR of the TCR CDR3. TCRdb passed the multiplex PCR reads through MiXCR, listing each CDR3 protein once. The top ten clones hold about 7% of a sample with 500,000 to 800,000 distinct CDR3 sequences, 45% of them seen once. This sequence joins TRBV6-5 and TRBJ2-7, with 8 positions matching TRBD1. The receptor comes from an adult man with Graves' disease, either hyperthyroidism or ophthalmopathy (not recorded which). Sample: peripheral blood or thyroid tissue (not recorded which). As DNA, the CDR3 is TGTGCCAGCAGTTACACGACAGGGGATATCGGCGAGCAGTACTTC. Protein sequence: CASSYTTGDIGEQYF.